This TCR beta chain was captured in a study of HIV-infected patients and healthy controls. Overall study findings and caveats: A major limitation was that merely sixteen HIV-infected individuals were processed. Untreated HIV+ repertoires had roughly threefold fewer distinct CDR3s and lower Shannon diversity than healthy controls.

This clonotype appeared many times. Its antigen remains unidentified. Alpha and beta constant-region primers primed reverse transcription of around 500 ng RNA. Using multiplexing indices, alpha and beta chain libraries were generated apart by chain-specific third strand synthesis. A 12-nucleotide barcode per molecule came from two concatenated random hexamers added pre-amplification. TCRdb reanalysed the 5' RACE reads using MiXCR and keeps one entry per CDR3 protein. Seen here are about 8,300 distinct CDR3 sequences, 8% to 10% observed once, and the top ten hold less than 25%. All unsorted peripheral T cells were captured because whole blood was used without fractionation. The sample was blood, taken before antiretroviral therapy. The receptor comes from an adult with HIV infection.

In DNA, the CDR3 is TGTGCCAGCAGCGGCAGACTAGCGGGAAAGGACCCAGATACGCAGTATTTT. Residues: CASSGRLAGKDPDTQYF. The V gene is TRBV9, the J gene TRBJ2-3, with 11 bases matching TRBD2. The length of the CDR3 is 17 residues. Germline CDR1 SGDLS, CDR2 YYNGEE. Trimming cost V 3 bases and J 4 bases; bases outside gene matches: 10.